This TCR beta chain came from a study of blood T cell repertoires in COVID-19. In germline, CDR1 is SGHTA, CDR2 FQGTGA. This CDR3 is 13 amino acids long. The V end was cut by 5 bases, the J end by 4 bases, with 9 bases between. Clones were sequenced by immunoSEQ multiplex PCR, and TCRdb holds only the in-frame ones, with some missing. The sample yields about 190,000 clones, roughly 84% seen once. Two negative PCRs, clearance, or symptom resolution had been documented for recovered Cohort 3 donors. Sequencing was performed on PBMCs or T cells enriched from blood (not recorded which). This sequence joins TRBV7-3 and TRBJ2-1, with D possibly being TRBD2 (5 bases). This TCR came from a woman under 40 who had recovered from COVID-19. CDR3 region: CASSNGLYNEQFF. Written as DNA, the CDR3 is TGTGCCAGCAGCAACGGACTGTACAATGAGCAGTTCTTC.